Listed below are T cell receptor beta chains from one sample, sequenced in a study of T-cell memory formation after mild COVID-19. TCRdb used MiXCR to reprocess the 5' RACE reads, holding one entry per CDR3 protein. The repertoire holds about 560,000 distinct CDR3 sequences, with 15% to 20% as singletons. Sequencing was carried out using PBMCs or a T cell subset sorted from them (not recorded which). The receptors shown here come from an adult woman who had mild COVID-19 (a few samples of this study predate the infection). Cell type and time point are not known. CDR3s include the opening cysteine and the closing phenylalanine or tryptophan. The order of the fields is clone size, V gene, J gene, D gene, CDR3 protein, CDR3 DNA. D genes are given only for firm matches. Clone size is stated in some rows and not others, as once, few, many or a class when expanded.

-	TRBV19	TRBJ1-2	-	CASTTAGGQSYGYTF	TGTGCCAGTACCACCGCCGGGGGGCAAAGCTATGGCTACACCTTC
few	TRBV12-3/TRBV12-4	TRBJ1-1	TRBD1	CASSSTRDSQTLEAFF	TGTGCCAGCAGTTCCACCAGGGACAGTCAGACACTTGAAGCTTTCTTT
few	TRBV12-3/TRBV12-4	TRBJ2-1	-	CASSPSRGSSYNEQFF	TGTGCCAGCAGTCCATCCCGGGGGAGCTCCTACAATGAGCAGTTCTTC
few	TRBV10-3	TRBJ2-1	TRBD1	CAISESGTGGFNEQFF	TGTGCCATCAGTGAGTCCGGGACAGGGGGCTTCAATGAGCAGTTCTTC
few	TRBV2	TRBJ1-2	-	CASTSAGLNYGYTF	TGTGCCAGCACCTCGGCAGGGCTAAACTATGGCTACACCTTC
-	TRBV20-1	TRBJ1-5	TRBD1	CSARRGRTGPNQPQHF	TGCAGTGCTCGAAGGGGCCGGACAGGGCCCAATCAGCCCCAGCATTTT
few	TRBV5-1	TRBJ1-5	-	CATSESNQPQHF	TGCGCCACATCGGAGAGCAATCAGCCCCAGCATTTT
few	TRBV5-6	TRBJ2-7	-	CASSLWTVSYEQYF	TGTGCCAGCAGCCTGTGGACAGTCTCCTACGAGCAGTACTTC
-	TRBV7-9	TRBJ1-2	TRBD1	CASSPPLTGDGYTF	TGTGCCAGCAGCCCTCCTTTGACAGGGGATGGCTACACCTTC
many	TRBV11-2	TRBJ2-2	-	CASSYRDTGELFF	TGTGCCAGCAGCTACAGGGACACCGGGGAGCTGTTTTTT
few	TRBV5-5	TRBJ2-5	-	CASSLQPVQETQYF	TGTGCCAGCAGCTTGCAGCCAGTTCAAGAGACCCAGTACTTC
-	TRBV6-2/TRBV6-3	TRBJ1-1	-	CASSYVLITEAFF	TGTGCCAGCAGTTACGTCCTAATCACTGAAGCTTTCTTT
-	TRBV5-1	TRBJ1-6	-	CASSLDGGRFAPLHF	TGCGCCAGCAGCTTGGATGGGGGACGATTTGCACCCCTCCACTTT
-	TRBV20-1	TRBJ1-1	-	CSAREDDGNRPEAFF	TGCAGTGCTAGAGAAGATGACGGTAACCGACCTGAAGCTTTCTTT
few	TRBV7-2	TRBJ2-3	-	CASSPSTILNTQYF	TGTGCCAGCAGCCCTAGTACAATCTTAAATACGCAGTATTTT
few	TRBV20-1	TRBJ1-2	TRBD1	CSAPDRGRSINYGYTF	TGCAGTGCTCCGGACAGGGGGCGATCGATTAACTATGGCTACACCTTC
-	TRBV12-3/TRBV12-4	TRBJ2-3	TRBD2	CASRRTSGRGDTQYF	TGTGCCAGCCGGCGAACTAGCGGGAGAGGAGATACGCAGTATTTT
few	TRBV27	TRBJ2-2	TRBD1	CASSSGTGSGELFF	TGTGCCAGCAGTTCGGGGACAGGGTCCGGGGAGCTGTTTTTT
few	TRBV20-1	TRBJ2-1	TRBD2	CSARDTGTSGREGGYNEQFF	TGCAGTGCTAGAGACACCGGGACTAGCGGGAGGGAGGGGGGATACAATGAGCAGTTCTTC
-	TRBV7-9	TRBJ2-7	-	CAKITGRRKTYEQYF	TGTGCCAAGATTACAGGGAGAAGAAAAACCTACGAGCAGTACTTC
-	TRBV7-9	TRBJ2-1	TRBD2	CASSNIKGLAGVNEQFF	TGTGCCAGCAGCAATATCAAGGGACTAGCGGGAGTTAATGAGCAGTTCTTC
many	TRBV27	TRBJ2-2	-	CASSLRGGTGELFF	TGTGCCAGCAGCTTACGGGGAGGCACCGGGGAGCTGTTTTTT
once	TRBV5-1	TRBJ1-1	-	CASSLGPLRGTEAFF	TGCGCCAGCAGCTTGGGACCATTAAGAGGTACTGAAGCTTTCTTT
-	TRBV4-1	TRBJ1-3	TRBD1	CASSQVSTGDGNTIYF	TGCGCCAGCAGCCAAGTATCGACAGGGGACGGAAACACCATATATTTT
few	TRBV5-1	TRBJ1-5	-	CASSLDGGVPQPQHF	TGCGCCAGCAGCTTGGACGGAGGGGTCCCTCAGCCCCAGCATTTT
few	TRBV5-1	TRBJ2-1	-	CASSLEGGEYNEQFF	TGCGCCAGCAGCTTGGAAGGGGGGGAATACAATGAGCAGTTCTTC
few	TRBV18	TRBJ2-7	-	CASSPTVRDSYSYEQYF	TGTGCCAGCTCACCTACGGTCCGGGACTCCTACTCCTACGAGCAGTACTTC
few	TRBV20-1	TRBJ2-5	-	CSAPSESRETQYF	TGCAGTGCCCCCTCGGAGTCTAGGGAGACCCAGTACTTC
-	TRBV3-1	TRBJ2-2	TRBD2	CASSQALALTGELFF	TGTGCCAGCAGCCAAGCACTAGCGTTAACCGGGGAGCTGTTTTTT
once	TRBV6-2/TRBV6-3	TRBJ2-7	-	CALGDSYEQYF	TGTGCCCTAGGGGACTCCTACGAGCAGTACTTC
few	TRBV5-1	TRBJ2-5	-	CASSFASTSGETQYF	TGCGCCAGCAGCTTCGCCAGTACGTCAGGGGAGACCCAGTACTTC
-	TRBV6-2/TRBV6-3	TRBJ2-1	-	CASLGIAGAGNEQFF	TGTGCCAGTCTCGGAATTGCAGGGGCGGGCAATGAGCAGTTCTTC
-	TRBV9	TRBJ2-3	-	CASSVGDLGTDTQYF	TGTGCCAGCAGCGTAGGGGACCTCGGCACAGATACGCAGTATTTT
few	TRBV3-1	TRBJ1-1	TRBD1	CASSQIQGHTEAFF	TGTGCCAGCAGCCAGATACAGGGGCACACTGAAGCTTTCTTT
few	TRBV20-1	TRBJ2-2	TRBD1	CSAAGTVNTGELFF	TGCAGTGCGGCCGGGACAGTAAACACCGGGGAGCTGTTTTTT
-	TRBV5-1	TRBJ2-2	TRBD2	CASRTTSGVAGELFF	TGCGCCAGCAGGACTACTAGCGGGGTAGCCGGGGAGCTGTTTTTT
-	TRBV7-9	TRBJ2-3	-	CASSMPDTQYF	TGTGCCAGCAGCATGCCAGATACGCAGTATTTT
-	TRBV12-3/TRBV12-4	TRBJ2-1	-	CASVLGLAGAGDNEQFF	TGTGCCAGCGTCCTCGGATTGGCGGGAGCAGGGGACAATGAGCAGTTCTTC
-	TRBV12-3/TRBV12-4	TRBJ2-1	TRBD2	CASRPRLAGGSYNEQFF	TGTGCCAGCAGGCCAAGGCTAGCGGGGGGCTCCTACAATGAGCAGTTCTTC
-	TRBV30	TRBJ2-3	-	CAWSRNRVWADTQYF	TGTGCCTGGAGTCGAAACAGGGTTTGGGCAGATACGCAGTATTTT
-	TRBV6-5	TRBJ2-7	-	CASRPYRQSEQYF	TGTGCCAGCAGGCCCTATAGACAGTCCGAGCAGTACTTC
-	TRBV6-2/TRBV6-3	TRBJ1-1	TRBD1	CASSTTGGATEAFF	TGTGCCAGCAGCACTACAGGGGGCGCGACTGAAGCTTTCTTT
-	TRBV7-9	TRBJ2-7	-	CASSSQEGGLYEQYF	TGTGCCAGCAGCTCCCAGGAGGGGGGGTTATACGAGCAGTACTTC
few	TRBV5-6	TRBJ2-2	TRBD2	CASSMGLPNTGELFF	TGTGCCAGCAGCATGGGACTACCGAACACCGGGGAGCTGTTTTTT
-	TRBV15	TRBJ1-5	TRBD1	CATSEDRAPTQPQHF	TGTGCCACCAGCGAGGACAGGGCCCCCACACAGCCCCAGCATTTT
few	TRBV5-1	TRBJ1-1	-	CASSTTGTLNTEAFF	TGCGCCAGCAGCACAACCGGGACATTGAACACTGAAGCTTTCTTT
few	TRBV6-6	TRBJ1-4	TRBD1	CASSSWTGGGGEKLFF	TGTGCCAGCAGTTCCTGGACAGGGGGCGGTGGTGAAAAACTGTTTTTT
few	TRBV10-3	TRBJ2-7	TRBD1	CAISDSLGQVSYEQYF	TGTGCCATCAGTGACAGTCTAGGACAGGTCTCCTACGAGCAGTACTTC
-	TRBV5-6	TRBJ2-7	TRBD2	CASSSGLAVYEQYF	TGTGCCAGCAGCTCCGGACTAGCCGTCTACGAGCAGTACTTC
-	TRBV12-3/TRBV12-4	TRBJ1-5	TRBD1	CASSHTGGSQHF	TGTGCCAGCAGTCACACAGGGGGGTCCCAGCATTTT
-	TRBV9	TRBJ1-4	TRBD1	CASSSRQGGDEKLFF	TGTGCCAGCAGCTCCCGACAGGGCGGGGATGAAAAACTGTTTTTT
few	TRBV7-2	TRBJ2-3	-	CASSRGATRRTDTQYF	TGTGCCAGCAGCCGCGGGGCTACCCGACGCACAGATACGCAGTATTTT